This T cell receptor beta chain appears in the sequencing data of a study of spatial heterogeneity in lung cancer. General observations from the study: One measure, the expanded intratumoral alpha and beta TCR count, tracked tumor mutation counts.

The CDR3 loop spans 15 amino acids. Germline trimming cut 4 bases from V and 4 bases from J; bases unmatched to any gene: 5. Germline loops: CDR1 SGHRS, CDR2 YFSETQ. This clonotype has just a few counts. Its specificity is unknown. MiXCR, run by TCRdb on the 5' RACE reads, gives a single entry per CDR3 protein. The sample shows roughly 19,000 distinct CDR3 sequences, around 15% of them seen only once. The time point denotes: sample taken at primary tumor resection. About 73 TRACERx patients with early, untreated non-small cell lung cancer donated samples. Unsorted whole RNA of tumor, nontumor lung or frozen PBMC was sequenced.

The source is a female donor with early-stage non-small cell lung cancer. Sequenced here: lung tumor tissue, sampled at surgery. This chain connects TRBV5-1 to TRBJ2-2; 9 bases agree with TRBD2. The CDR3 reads CASSRLADTTGELFF. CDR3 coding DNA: TGCGCCAGCAGCCGACTAGCGGATACCACCGGGGAGCTGTTTTTT.